These 16 T cell receptor beta chains were all obtained from the same sample, sequenced in a study of blood T cells in healthy people across ages. Together with a sample-barcoded 5' primer, a J-beta primer mix was included in a second PCR lasting roughly 7 to 11 cycles. A single record per CDR3 protein comes from TCRdb applying MiXCR to the 5' RACE reads. This sample carries about 1,800,000 distinct CDR3 sequences, approximately 30% of them seen once, and the ten largest clones take around 7.7%. The sequenced material came from blood. The origin of the receptors is a woman aged 25 to 39 in good health.

This clonotype was observed at least ten times. The CDR3: CASSGGGTTRETQYF. As DNA, the CDR3 is TGTGCCAGCAGTGGGGGTGGGACTACCAGGGAGACCCAGTACTTC. The chain is built from TRBV12-3 or TRBV12-4 and TRBJ2-5, with TRBD2 identical over 7 bases. There are 15 residues in the CDR3. With 5 bases clipped from V and 5 bases from J, the junction kept 11 bases outside the gene matches.

This rearrangement joins TRBV7-2 to TRBJ2-5, with D tentatively TRBD2 (5 bases). The J call is in doubt because the DNA end fits TRBJ2-7 better. Germline V CDR1 and CDR2: SGHTA, FQGNSA. The CDR3 has 12 residues. The CDR3: CASSRYSAEQYF. The CDR3 nucleotides read TGTGCCAGCAGCCGGTATAGCGCCGAGCAGTACTTC.

The V call is TRBV5-1, the J call TRBJ1-1, with 7 bases lining up with TRBD1. The junction had 7 bases not matched to a gene; V was cut back by 4 bases and J by 1 base. The CDR3 totals 15 residues. Germline V gene lookup returns CDR1 SGHRS and CDR2 YFSETQ. The CDR3 bases are TGCGCCAGCAGCGGGAACAGGGGCTCGAACACTGAAGCTTTCTTT. Protein: CASSGNRGSNTEAFF.

There are many counts of this clonotype. This chain links TRBV6-6 with TRBJ2-6; 8 positions match TRBD1. CDR1 and CDR2 from the germline V gene are MNHNY and SVGAGI (reference sequence). The V segment lost 2 bases and the J segment 0 bases; nucleotides outside the gene matches: 9. The CDR3 totals 19 residues. As DNA, the CDR3 is TGTGCCAGCAGTTACCCTCGGGACAGGTTTCTCTCTGGGGCCAACGTCCTGACTTTC. The encoded protein is CASSYPRDRFLSGANVLTF.

The chain recombines TRBV11-2 with TRBJ2-7, with D tentatively TRBD1 or TRBD2 (5 bases each). The J call may be mistaken, given a closer DNA end match to TRBJ2-5. CDR1 and CDR2 from the germline V gene are SGHAT and FQNNGV. The CDR3 covers 17 residues. In DNA form, the CDR3 reads TGTGCCAGCAGCTCATTTGAGACTAACGGGGCGCAAGAGACCCAGTACTTC. This gives the protein CASSSFETNGAQETQYF.

V is TRBV10-2 and J is TRBJ2-1, with 8 bases identical to TRBD1. CDR1 is WSHSY and CDR2 is SAAADI in the germline V gene. This CDR3 has 14 amino acids. The V gene end was trimmed by 4 bases and the J gene end by 10 bases; junction bases not matched to a gene: 9. DNA of the CDR3: TGCGCCAGCAGTGTAGACAGGGGCTGGGGGGAGCAGTTCTTC. Protein: CASSVDRGWGEQFF.

This clonotype was counted ten times or more. This rearrangement joins TRBV6-5 to TRBJ2-5; D perhaps matches TRBD1 (5 bases). The CDR3 runs to 12 residues. Looked up from germline, CDR1 is MNHEY and CDR2 is SVGAGI. The ends were cut back, 8 bases at V and 2 bases at J, with 9 bases in the middle. The CDR3 spells CASRAGQETQYF. The CDR3 DNA reads TGTGCCAGCCGGGCAGGGCAAGAGACCCAGTACTTC.

The chain is built from TRBV3-1 and TRBJ2-1; D might be TRBD2 (5 bases). The CDR3 is 15 amino acids. Trimming left V 0 bases short and J 9 bases short, with 15 bases between. CDR1 and CDR2 from the germline V gene are LGHDT and YNNKEL (reference sequence). The CDR3 spells CASSQEMIAPTEQFF. CDR3 nucleotides: TGTGCCAGCAGCCAAGAGATGATAGCGCCCACTGAGCAGTTCTTC.

This clonotype was found many times. V usage is TRBV7-8 and J usage is TRBJ2-1; 8 bases fit TRBD1. With V trimmed by 1 base and J by 5 bases, 4 bases remained unmatched. Per the germline V gene, CDR1 is SGHVS and CDR2 is FQNEAQ. This CDR3 is 15 amino acids long. The CDR3 nucleotides read TGTGCCAGCAGCTTAGGCCGGGACAGGCACAATGAGCAGTTCTTC. This sequence encodes CASSLGRDRHNEQFF.

A few counts support this clonotype. This chain connects TRBV27 to TRBJ2-7; D gene unclear. Germline assignment: CDR1 MNHEY and CDR2 SMNVEV (reference sequence). The V gene lost 2 bases and the J gene lost 0 bases, with 11 bases spanning the gap. There are 15 residues in the CDR3. The CDR3 DNA sequence: TGTGCCAGCAGTTTAAAGGGCAGACCCTCCTACGAGCAGTACTTC. Its protein product is CASSLKGRPSYEQYF.

The J gene is TRBJ2-7, the V gene TRBV12-3 or TRBV12-4; D is perhaps TRBD2 (5 bases). There are 13 residues in the CDR3. V lost 3 bases and J 5 bases, leaving 11 bases between the germline ends. In DNA, the CDR3 is TGTGCCAGCAGTTTCAAGTACGGGGACGAGCAGTACTTC. It is translated as CASSFKYGDEQYF.

This clonotype was observed a handful of times. V and J are TRBV20-1 and TRBJ2-7; D remains unclear. Germline loops: CDR1 DFQATT, CDR2 SNEGSKA (reference sequence). This CDR3 region has 15 residues. V lost 5 bases to trimming and J lost 6 bases, with 23 bases between them. CDR3 nucleotides: TGCAGTGCTCCCGGGCCGTCCCCTTTTAGGCTCGAGCAGTACTTC. This translates into CSAPGPSPFRLEQYF.

This clonotype was counted a few times. CDR3 DNA: TGTGCCAGCAGCCCCACGACAGGCGGAGAAGAGTTCTTC. It yields the protein CASSPTTGGEEFF. This chain joins TRBV7-9 and TRBJ2-1; tentatively, D is TRBD1 (6 bases). Trimming removed 5 bases from V and 14 bases from J, with 19 bases in between. The CDR3 is 13 amino acids. The germline CDR1 and CDR2 sequences are SEHNR and FQNEAQ (reference sequence). The variable domain in full, with the rest retrieved from reference TRBV7-9 and TRBJ2-1, is DTGVSQNPRHKITKRGQNVTFRCDPISEHNRLYWYRQTLGQGPEFLTYFQNEAQLEKSRLLSDRFSAERPKGSFSTLEIQRTEQGDSAMYLCASSPTTGGEEFFGPGTRLTVL.

With respect to this clonotype: One end of the junction is discordant with germline, which a read error may explain. CDR3: CASSRKSEEFSHEQDF. For the CDR3, the DNA is TGTGCCAGCAGCCGGAAATCGGAGGAATTCAGCCACGAGCAGGACTTC. The genes are TRBV7-9 and TRBJ2-5; a weak D match, TRBD2 (5 bases). The CDR3 covers 16 residues. Germline CDR1 reads SEHNR; CDR2 reads FQNEAQ (reference sequence).

This chain uses TRBV12-3 or TRBV12-4 with TRBJ1-1, with D possibly being TRBD1 (5 bases). This CDR3 region has 13 residues. V was cut by 11 bases and J by 1 base, with 14 bases left in between. The CDR3 DNA sequence: TGTGCCGCGCGAGTGACAGCGAACACTGAAGCTTTCTTT. Protein sequence: CAARVTANTEAFF.

Points on this clonotype: A read error may be the cause here, since a much bigger clone is one base away. The chain combines TRBV20-1 with TRBJ2-1; D assignment may be TRBD1 or TRBD2 (6 bases each). With the DNA end fitting TRBJ2-7 better, the J assignment may be wrong. The germline gives CDR1 DFQATT, CDR2 SNEGSKA (reference sequence). This CDR3 comprises 16 residues. This CDR3 reads CSARDSTGGREDEQYF. The CDR3 DNA reads TGCAGTGCTAGAGACTCTACCGGGGGCAGGGAGGATGAGCAGTACTTC.